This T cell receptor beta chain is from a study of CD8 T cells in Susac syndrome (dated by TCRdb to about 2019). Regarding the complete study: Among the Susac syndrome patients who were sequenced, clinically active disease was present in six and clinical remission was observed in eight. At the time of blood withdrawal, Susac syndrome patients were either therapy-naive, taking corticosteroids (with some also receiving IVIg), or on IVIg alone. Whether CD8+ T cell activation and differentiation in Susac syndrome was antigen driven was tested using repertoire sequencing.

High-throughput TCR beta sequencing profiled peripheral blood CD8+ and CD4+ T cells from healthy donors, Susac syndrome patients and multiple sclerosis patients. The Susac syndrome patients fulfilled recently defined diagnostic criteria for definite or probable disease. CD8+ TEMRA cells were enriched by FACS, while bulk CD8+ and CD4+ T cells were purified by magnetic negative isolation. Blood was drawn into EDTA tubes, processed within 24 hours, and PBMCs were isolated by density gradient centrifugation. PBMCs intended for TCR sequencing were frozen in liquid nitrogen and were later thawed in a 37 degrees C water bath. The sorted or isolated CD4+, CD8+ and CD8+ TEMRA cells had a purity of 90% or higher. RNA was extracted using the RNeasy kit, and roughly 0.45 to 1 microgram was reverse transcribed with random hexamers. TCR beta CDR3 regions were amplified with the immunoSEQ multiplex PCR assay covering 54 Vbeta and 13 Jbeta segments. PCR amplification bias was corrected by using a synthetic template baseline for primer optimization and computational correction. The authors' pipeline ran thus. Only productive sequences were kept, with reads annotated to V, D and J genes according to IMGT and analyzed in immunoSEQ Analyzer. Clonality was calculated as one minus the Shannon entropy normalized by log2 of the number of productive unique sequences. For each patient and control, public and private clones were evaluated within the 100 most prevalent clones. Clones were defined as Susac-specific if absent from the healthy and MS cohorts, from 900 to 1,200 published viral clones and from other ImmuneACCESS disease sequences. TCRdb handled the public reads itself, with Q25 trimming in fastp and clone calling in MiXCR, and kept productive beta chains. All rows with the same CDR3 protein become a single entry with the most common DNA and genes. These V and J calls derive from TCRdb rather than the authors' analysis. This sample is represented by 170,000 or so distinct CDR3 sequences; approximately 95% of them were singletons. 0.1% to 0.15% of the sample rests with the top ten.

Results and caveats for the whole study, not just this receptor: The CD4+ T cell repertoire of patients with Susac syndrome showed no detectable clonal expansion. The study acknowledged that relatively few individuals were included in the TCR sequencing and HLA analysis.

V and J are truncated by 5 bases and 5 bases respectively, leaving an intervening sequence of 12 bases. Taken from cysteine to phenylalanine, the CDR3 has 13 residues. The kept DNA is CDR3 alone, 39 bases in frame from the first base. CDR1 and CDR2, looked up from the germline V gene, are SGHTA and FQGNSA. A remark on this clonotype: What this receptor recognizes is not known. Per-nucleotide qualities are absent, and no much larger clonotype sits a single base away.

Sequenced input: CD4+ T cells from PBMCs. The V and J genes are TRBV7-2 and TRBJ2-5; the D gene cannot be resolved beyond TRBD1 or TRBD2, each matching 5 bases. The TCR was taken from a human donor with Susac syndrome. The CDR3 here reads CASSRDPSETQYF. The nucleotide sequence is TGTGCCAGCAGCCGGGACCCGTCGGAGACCCAGTACTTC.